The T cell receptor beta chain under discussion was sequenced for a study of tumor-infiltrating lymphocytes in primary liver carcinoma. In the study overall: The tumors, T1-T3 N0M0 lesions, were about 4.2 to 10 cm across. Sample counts of productive TCRbeta reads spanned roughly 3.65 to 8 million; these counts were similar across tissue types.

Unsorted whole blood served as the source of blood RNA, and germline DNA was extracted as well. Of note for this clonotype: The antigen is unknown. With a much larger clone just one base away, this may be a read error.

TCR beta cDNA was reverse-transcribed from 450 to 500 ng of total RNA. The reaction used a constant-region primer and ProtoScript II reverse transcriptase. Generation of the TCR beta libraries relied on three nested multiplex PCR rounds using slightly modified ARM-PCR. In TCRdb, the multiplex PCR reads were re-called with MiXCR into one record per CDR3 protein. The sample consists of roughly 180,000 distinct CDR3 sequences, 60% of them appearing once. General observations from the study: Researchers found tumor-adjacent and tumor-blood pairs overlapped less than tumor region pairs. Significantly greater top-250-clone fractions characterized tumors relative to blood (p = 0.039).

The source material was peripheral blood. The TCR sequence derives from a man aged 40-49 years with primary liver carcinoma and hepatitis B virus infection.

The CDR3 DNA is TGTGCCAGCGGCTTAGATGAGGGAACCGGGGAGCTGTTTTTT. This translates into CASGLDEGTGELFF. V gene TRBV11-2 combines with J gene TRBJ2-2, with a weak D call TRBD2 (5 bases). The CDR3 spans 14 residues. In germline, CDR1 is SGHAT, CDR2 FQNNGV.